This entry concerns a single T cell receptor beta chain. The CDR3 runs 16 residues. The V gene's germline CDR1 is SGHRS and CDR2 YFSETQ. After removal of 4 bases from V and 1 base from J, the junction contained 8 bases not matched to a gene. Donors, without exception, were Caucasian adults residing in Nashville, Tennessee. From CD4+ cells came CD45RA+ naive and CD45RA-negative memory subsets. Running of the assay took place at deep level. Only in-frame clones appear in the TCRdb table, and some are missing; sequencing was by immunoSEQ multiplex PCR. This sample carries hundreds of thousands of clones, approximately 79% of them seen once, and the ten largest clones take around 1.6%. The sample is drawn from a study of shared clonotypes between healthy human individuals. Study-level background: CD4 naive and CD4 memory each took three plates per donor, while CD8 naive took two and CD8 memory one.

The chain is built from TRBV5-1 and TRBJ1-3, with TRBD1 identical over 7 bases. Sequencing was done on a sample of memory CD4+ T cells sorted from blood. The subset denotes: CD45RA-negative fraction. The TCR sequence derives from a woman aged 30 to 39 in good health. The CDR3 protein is CASSLGGPSSGNTIYF. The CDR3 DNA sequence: TGCGCCAGCAGCCTAGGGGGCCCTTCGTCTGGAAACACCATATATTTT.